This record concerns one T cell receptor beta chain sequence. Its antigen is unidentified. This CDR3 is 13 amino acids long. CDR1 is MNHNS, CDR2 SASEGT, per germline. Trimming removed 11 bases from V and 2 bases from J, with 16 bases in between. This specimen comes from a study of vaccination and CD4 T cells after COVID-19. Indicated treatment: roughly ten-day PBMC culture with coronavirus spike peptide pools or control peptides (ViraFEST assay). The assay that was used to sequence DNA from cultured CD4+ T cells was the Oncomine TCR Beta short-read assay. TCRdb re-called the PCR reads with MiXCR, one entry per CDR3 protein. The sample holds more than 10,000 distinct CDR3 sequences, roughly 57% seen once.

The source is a human donor who had recovered from COVID-19. This sample comprised CD4+ T cells from blood, cultured in vitro, obtained before SARS-CoV-2 vaccination. This sequence joins TRBV6-1 and TRBJ2-7, with D tentatively TRBD2 (5 bases). CDR3 sequence: CAVRRGKPYEQYF. CDR3 nucleotides: TGTGCCGTCCGGAGAGGGAAGCCCTACGAGCAGTACTTC.